Included here is one T cell receptor (beta chain) sequence, with context. This clone was recorded once. What this receptor recognizes is not known. Qualities for individual bases were not recorded, and no much larger clone is one base off. These data belong to a study of shared clonotypes between healthy human individuals (dated by TCRdb to 2018 to 2021). At the level of the whole study: A few men and a couple of women, aged 18 to 49 years, made up the cohort. Different laboratories and diverse techniques were used to prepare libraries and sequence TCR repertoires, to increase sequencing depth and limit assay-specific biases. Each donor's leukapheresis produced roughly between roughly 0.94 and 9.5 billion PBMCs. For each donor, CD4 naive and CD4 memory were each run on three plates, CD8 naive on two plates, and CD8 memory on one plate. The study deeply sequenced blood TCR repertoires of five healthy adults to estimate repertoire size and the extent of clonotype sharing between individuals. Study-level results and caveats: The genetic and exposure-history diversity represented was limited by the small number of donors. Sharing across several donors was observed for 5% to 6.5% of naive CD4, over 3% of naive CD8, about 2.3% of memory CD4, and over 0.3% of memory CD8 clonotypes. Higher generation probabilities were observed for clonotypes shared by all four sorted-subset donors than for non-shared clonotypes. Incomplete sequencing was indicated by rarefaction of sorted-subset datasets, despite the large sequencing depth. Larger estimated clonotype richness was generally found for naive subsets than for memory subsets. Sampling was restricted to blood, and TCR repertoires in tissue are likely to differ from TCR repertoires in blood. Pairwise subsampling led to the expectation that sequencing depth would affect the degree of clonotype sharing among donors.

TCR CDR3 regions were amplified from genomic DNA by multiplex PCR using the deep immunoSEQ assay. For each cell subset, the extracted genomic DNA was distributed evenly across all wells of several immunoSEQ 96-well plates, and each plate served as one replicate. Each replicate PCR for sorted subsets received around 200 ng genomic DNA, equal to about 30,000 T cell genomes. Purified libraries were measured with a Qubit 3.0 fluorometer, size-checked on a Bioanalyzer 2100, and measured again with the KAPA Library Quantification kit. Every immunoSEQ 96-well plate was sequenced on a dedicated single-read 150-cycle Illumina NextSeq 550 flow cell. Turning to the authors' computational methods: Because only junctional sequences without quality scores were contained in the immunoSEQ output, filtering matching that applied to full-length reads could not be performed. Sequences were annotated with PyIR, a Python wrapper for IgBLAST v1.9, and V/J genes and CDR3 were assigned using IMGT germline references. Reads were filtered out if the reads had weak V/J assignments (E-value above 1e-6), no CDR3, stop codons, out-of-frame junctions, or ambiguous translated residues. V3J clonotypes were defined by identical inferred V gene, J gene, and CDR3 amino acid sequence. To compute the percentage overlap between repertoires, the number of shared unique clonotypes was divided by the size of the smaller repertoire. Repertoire richness was assessed with RTK rarefaction, the Chao1 estimator, and Recon v2.1 estimates of unobserved clonotypes. For all TCRbeta clonotypes obtained by the gDNA method from several donors, generation probabilities were computed with OLGA. In TCRdb, the immuneACCESS table is reduced to in-frame sequences with V and J assigned. These tables do not hold every clone; where another copy was compared, an unresolved V gene accounts for under half, and the others remain unexplained. D and trimming come from the DNA, and the V and J calls and clone size come from that table. A total of fewer than 850,000 clones appear in this sample, about 78% of them only once. Jointly, the top ten make up about 1.7% of the sample.

The donors were healthy, HIV-negative adults with no recently reported acute infections or vaccinations. Every donor was a Caucasian adult residing in Nashville, Tennessee, USA. Magnetic negative selection was used to enrich CD4+ T cells, after which naive cells were positively selected on CD45RA and the negative fraction became the memory subset. Blood was collected by leukapheresis, and PBMCs were isolated by Ficoll-Histopaque density gradient centrifugation and then cryopreserved in liquid nitrogen vapor phase. Analytical flow cytometry was used to check the purity and quantity of each magnetically sorted T cell population. From each sorted fraction, genomic DNA was isolated and quantified by UV absorbance on a Nanodrop 2000c. V is shortened by 4 bases, J by 3 bases, and the region joining them spans 10 bases. From a lookup of the germline V gene, CDR1 and CDR2 are MNHEY and SVGAGI. From the cysteine up to the phenylalanine, the CDR3 has a length of 13 residues. Only the CDR3 part of the read is kept: 39 bases, read in frame from the first base.

This chain is built from TRBV6-5 and TRBJ2-7, with the D call tentatively TRBD1 or TRBD2, each fitting 5 bases. This receptor was obtained from a woman aged 30 to 39 in good health. Source material: memory CD4+ T cells sorted from blood. According to the study, the label for this sample's cell subset or site signals: CD45RA-negative fraction. The DNA is TGTGCCAGCAGTTTGGGACCATTCTACGAGCAGTACTTC. The encoded protein is CASSLGPFYEQYF.